Detailed here is one T cell receptor beta chain. What it recognizes is unknown. A much larger clone is a single base away; this may be a read error. This entry is derived from a study of tumor-infiltrating lymphocytes in primary liver carcinoma. On the study more broadly: Samples produced roughly 3.5 to 7.13 million productive TCRbeta reads, comparable across tissue types.

A constant-region primer served to make TCR beta cDNA from approximately 490 ng total RNA. What produced the TCR beta libraries was three nested multiplex PCR rounds using slightly modified ARM-PCR. With TRBV1-TRBV30 forward primers and a C-beta reverse primer, the first two PCR rounds were run for 10 cycles each. TCRdb used MiXCR to reprocess the multiplex PCR reads, holding one entry per CDR3 protein. The repertoire includes roughly 100,000 distinct CDR3 sequences, 55% to 70% of them detected once, and just over 9.5% sits in the top ten. Overall study results and limits: The 250 largest clones made up significantly more of tumor than blood repertoires (p = 0.039).

The CDR3 contains 15 residues. The V gene's germline CDR1 is SGHNT and CDR2 YYREEE (reference sequence). Extraction of RNA together with DNA used about 17-31 mg of unsorted bulk tissue. Every tumor yielded five separate sampled regions. The TCR comes from a woman aged 55-70 years with primary liver carcinoma and hepatitis B virus infection. This rearrangement joins TRBV5-4 to TRBJ2-7; D remains ambiguous. Material for sequencing was liver tumor tissue from sampling region 5. Subset specified: tumor region T5, tumor centre. The CDR3: CTSSLVARGAYEQYF. Written as DNA, the CDR3 is TGTACCAGCAGCTTGGTTGCTCGTGGAGCCTACGAGCAGTACTTC.